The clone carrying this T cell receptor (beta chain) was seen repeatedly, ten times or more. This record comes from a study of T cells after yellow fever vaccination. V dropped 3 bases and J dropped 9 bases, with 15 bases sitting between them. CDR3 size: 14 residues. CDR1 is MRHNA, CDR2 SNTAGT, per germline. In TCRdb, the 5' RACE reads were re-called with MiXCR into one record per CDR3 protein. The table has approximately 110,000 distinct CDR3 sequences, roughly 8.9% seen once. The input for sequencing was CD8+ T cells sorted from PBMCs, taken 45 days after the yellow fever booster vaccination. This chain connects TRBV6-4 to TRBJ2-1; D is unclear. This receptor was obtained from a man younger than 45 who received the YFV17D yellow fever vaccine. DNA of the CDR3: TGTGCCAGCAGTGAATTAGCCCTTACGGGTGAGCAGTTCTTC. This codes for CASSELALTGEQFF.